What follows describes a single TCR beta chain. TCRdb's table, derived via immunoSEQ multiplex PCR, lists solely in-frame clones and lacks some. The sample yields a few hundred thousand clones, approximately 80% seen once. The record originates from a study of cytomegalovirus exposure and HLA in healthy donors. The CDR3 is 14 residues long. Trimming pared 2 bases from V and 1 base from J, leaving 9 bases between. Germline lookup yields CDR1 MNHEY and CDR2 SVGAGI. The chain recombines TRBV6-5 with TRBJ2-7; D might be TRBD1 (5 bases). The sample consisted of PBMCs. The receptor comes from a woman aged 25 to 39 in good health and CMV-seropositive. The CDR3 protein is CASSYNRQSYEQYF. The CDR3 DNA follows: TGTGCCAGCAGTTACAACCGACAGTCCTACGAGCAGTACTTC.